The TCR beta chain under discussion was sequenced for a study of blood T cells in healthy people across ages. Study findings and constraints: Donors of long life had a larger count of naive CD4+ cells and greater diversity than aged donors.

Primed by a sample-barcoded 5' primer and a J-beta primer mix, a second PCR proceeded for 7 to 11 cycles. MiXCR was run by TCRdb on the 5' RACE reads, yielding one entry per CDR3 protein. The sample records about 750,000 distinct CDR3 sequences, about 53% being singletons. Trimming took off 4 bases at V and 7 bases at J, with 22 bases between the two ends. Germline assignment: CDR1 SGHTA and CDR2 FQGNSA. This CDR3 comprises 16 residues. The people who gave samples were healthy Caucasians from Russia, aged roughly 6 to 95. This clonotype has just a few counts. The antigen is unknown. The receptor comes from a man of 80 years or more in good health. Sequencing input: blood. The chain employs TRBV7-2 and TRBJ1-2, with D possibly TRBD1 on 5 matching bases. The CDR3 reads CASSSPVRAEMGGYTF. The DNA of the CDR3 is TGTGCCAGCAGCTCCCCCGTCAGGGCAGAGATGGGTGGCTACACCTTC.